The 18 T cell receptor beta chains below come from one sample, sequenced in a study of naive and memory T cell subsets. These receptors have no identified antigens. An equimolar mix of two oligonucleotides served as the beta constant-region primer for TRBC1 and TRBC2. Ligated cDNA was amplified by four rounds of PCR with nested alpha and beta constant-region primers and SP2. Each CDR3 protein gets one entry after TCRdb re-called the UMI-ligation and nested PCR reads with MiXCR. The table lists 98,000 or so distinct CDR3 sequences, about 14% of them singletons. Overall study findings and caveats: A few larger clonotypes appeared in naive repertoires, especially CD8, possibly memory cells re-expressing CD45RA.

Sample: naive CD8+ T cells from blood. These receptor sequences come from a human donor in good health.

In this sample, this clonotype turned up a few times. The rearrangement uses TRBV27 and TRBJ1-1, with 7 nucleotides matching TRBD1. The CDR3 loop spans 11 amino acids. CDR1 and CDR2 (germline): MNHEY, SMNVEV (reference sequence). J lost 11 bases, V lost 6 bases, and 6 bases had no gene match. CDR3: CASSKDRFAFF. The CDR3 bases are TGTGCCAGCAGCAAGGACAGGTTTGCTTTCTTT.

This clonotype was counted at least ten times. The rearrangement links TRBV3-1 to TRBJ1-5, with D possibly being TRBD1 (5 bases). This CDR3 has 13 amino acids. Germline lookup yields CDR1 LGHDT and CDR2 YNNKEL (reference sequence). Trimming shortened V by 7 bases and J by 4 bases, and 11 bases separated the two germline ends. CDR3 sequence (DNA): TGTGCCAGCACGGAGGGGTCGAATCAGCCCCAGCATTTT. The encoded protein is CASTEGSNQPQHF.

This clonotype was counted only a few times. The V and J genes are TRBV4-3 and TRBJ2-1; TRBD2 aligns across 10 bases. The trim removed 0 bases at V and 10 bases at J, leaving 3 bases unmatched. The CDR3 spans 14 residues. Looked up from germline, CDR1 is LGHNA and CDR2 is YSLEER. CDR3 nucleotides: TGCGCCAGCAGCCAAGATAAACTAGCGGGAGAGCAGTTCTTC. It yields the protein CASSQDKLAGEQFF.

The rearrangement links TRBV5-1 to TRBJ2-7; 12 nucleotides line up with TRBD2. CDR1 SGHRS and CDR2 YFSETQ come from the germline V gene. The CDR3 loop spans 16 amino acids. The J segment lost 4 bases and the V segment lost 2 bases, leaving 7 bases of the junction unmatched. This chain's CDR3 is CASSFLTSGRAYEQYF. CDR3 in DNA: TGCGCCAGCAGCTTCCTGACTAGCGGGAGAGCATACGAGCAGTACTTC.

The V and J genes are TRBV5-6 and TRBJ2-7; the D gene is possibly TRBD2 (5 bases). From germline, CDR1 is SGHDT and CDR2 YYEEEE. Trimming took 4 bases from V and 0 from J, leaving 8 bases between them. The CDR3 loop spans 13 amino acids. CDR3 in amino acids: CASSAGISYEQYF. In nucleotides, the CDR3 is TGTGCCAGCAGCGCCGGGATCTCCTACGAGCAGTACTTC.

The V gene is TRBV29-1, the J gene TRBJ2-1; the match to TRBD1 covers 7 bases. CDR1 is SQVTM and CDR2 is ANQGSEA in the germline V gene. This CDR3 comprises 15 residues. J lost 3 bases, V lost 6 bases, and 11 bases had no gene match. The CDR3 nucleotides read TGCAGCGTGGGGGACCGACAGGGTCTCTACAATGAGCAGTTCTTC. Translated, it gives CSVGDRQGLYNEQFF.

This chain joins TRBV29-1 and TRBJ1-2; no firm D call. Germline loops: CDR1 SQVTM, CDR2 ANQGSEA. The V and J ends lost 0 bases and 8 bases respectively, with 13 bases between them. This CDR3 has 13 residues. CDR3 sequence: CSVEDMGNGGYTF. The CDR3 region has the DNA TGCAGCGTTGAAGATATGGGAAACGGGGGCTACACCTTC.

This clonotype was seen at least ten times. The CDR3 nucleotides are TGTGCCAGCAGCTTAACTGGCCCGCCGGCTTTCTTT. This translates into CASSLTGPPAFF. The rearrangement joins TRBV7-9 to TRBJ1-1; D is ambiguous. The V end was cut by 2 bases, the J end by 11 bases, with 12 bases between. This CDR3 spans 12 amino acids. Per the germline V gene, CDR1 is SEHNR and CDR2 is FQNEAQ (reference sequence).

This clonotype occurred a few times. V and J are TRBV5-4 and TRBJ2-7, with 10 nucleotides matching TRBD1. Germline CDR1 reads SGHNT; CDR2 reads YYREEE (reference sequence). V lost 3 bases to trimming and J lost 3 bases; unmatched junction nucleotides: 6. The CDR3 spans 15 residues. CDR3 in amino acids: CASSWGTGANYEQYF. The DNA of the CDR3 is TGTGCCAGCAGCTGGGGGACAGGGGCGAACTACGAGCAGTACTTC.

The V gene is TRBV7-2, the J gene TRBJ2-3, with 12 bases identical to TRBD2. Unmatched junction bases numbered 11, after V lost 6 bases and J lost 4 bases. CDR1 SGHTA and CDR2 FQGNSA come from the germline V gene. CDR3 length: 17 amino acids. The CDR3 reads CASRLRTSGARSDTQYF. The CDR3 DNA reads as TGTGCCAGCAGACTAAGGACTAGCGGGGCGAGGTCAGATACGCAGTATTTT.

This clonotype was seen a handful of times. The chain couples TRBV7-8 to TRBJ2-3, with D unclear. Trimming pared 5 bases from V and 1 base from J, leaving 4 bases between. The germline gives CDR1 SGHVS, CDR2 FQNEAQ. This CDR3 is 12 amino acids long. The CDR3 region has the DNA TGTGCCAGCAGCCTACGCACAGATACGCAGTATTTT. It specifies CASSLRTDTQYF.

The chain employs TRBV5-1 and TRBJ2-3; 10 positions match TRBD2. CDR3 length equals 19 residues. Unmatched junction bases numbered 16, after V lost 4 bases and J lost 2 bases. Looked up from germline, CDR1 is SGHRS and CDR2 is YFSETQ. CDR3 bases: TGCGCCAGCAGCAAAAGCGGGGGGGCCGGGCCGTTTCTCACAGATACGCAGTATTTT. It yields the protein CASSKSGGAGPFLTDTQYF.

This clonotype was seen ten or more times. J is TRBJ2-3 and V is TRBV29-1; 13 bases agree with TRBD2. Trimming removed 7 bases from V and 5 bases from J; junction bases left unmatched: 3. This CDR3 comprises 13 residues. Germline CDR1 is SQVTM and CDR2 is ANQGSEA. The CDR3 nucleotides read TGCAGCGACGGGACTAGCGGGGAAGATACGCAGTATTTT. Its protein is CSDGTSGEDTQYF.

This clonotype appeared a few times. The gene calls are TRBV4-1 and TRBJ2-7, with unresolved D. The germline V gene has CDR1 MGHRA and CDR2 YSYEKL. The V end was cut by 4 bases, the J end by 0 bases, with 10 bases between. The CDR3 runs 14 residues. For the CDR3, the DNA is TGCGCCAGCAGCCGGGCGGCTGGCTCCTACGAGCAGTACTTC. It translates to CASSRAAGSYEQYF.

The rearrangement uses TRBV12-3 or TRBV12-4 and TRBJ2-5; no clear D. This CDR3 is built from 13 residues. V was pared by 7 bases and J by 0 bases, with 9 bases between. CDR3 coding DNA: TGTGCCAGCATGGGGTGGTACCAAGAGACCCAGTACTTC. This encodes CASMGWYQETQYF.

The chain employs TRBV30 and TRBJ1-1; 7 bases are shared with TRBD1. Germline CDR1 and CDR2: GTSNPN and SVGIG (reference sequence). V shed 5 bases, J shed 10 bases, and the junction held 10 bases outside the gene matches. This CDR3 region has 12 residues. The CDR3: CAWLDRDLTAFF. CDR3 sequence (DNA): TGTGCCTGGCTCGACAGGGACCTAACAGCTTTCTTT.

The chain employs TRBV21-1 and TRBJ1-4; the tabulated D call, TRBD1, remains unverified against the DNA. TRBV21-1 is a listed pseudogene. The CDR3 spans 17 residues. For the CDR3, the DNA is TGTGCCAGCAGCAAACCAACCCGGGGACAGGGTGGTGAAAAACTGTTTTTT. This gives the protein CASSKPTRGQGGEKLFF.

The CDR3 coding sequence is TGTGCCAGCAGCCCCCGGACTAACTACGAGCAGTACTTC. It specifies CASSPRTNYEQYF. This rearrangement joins TRBV9 to TRBJ2-7, with D maybe TRBD2 (6 bases). V lost 4 bases and J lost 3, with 11 bases in between. CDR1 is SGDLS, CDR2 YYNGEE, per germline. The CDR3 sequence is 13 residues long.